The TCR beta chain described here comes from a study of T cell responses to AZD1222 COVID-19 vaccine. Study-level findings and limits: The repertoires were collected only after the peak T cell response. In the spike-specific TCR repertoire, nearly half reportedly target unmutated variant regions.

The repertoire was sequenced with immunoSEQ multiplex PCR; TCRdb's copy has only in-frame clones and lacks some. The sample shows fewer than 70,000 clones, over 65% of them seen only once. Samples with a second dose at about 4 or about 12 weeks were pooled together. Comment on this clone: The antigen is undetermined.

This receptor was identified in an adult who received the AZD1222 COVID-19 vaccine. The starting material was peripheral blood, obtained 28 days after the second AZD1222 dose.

Here the CDR3 DNA reads TGCGCCAGCAGTGGACCGCCGTCAGATACGCAGTATTTT. Protein: CASSGPPSDTQYF. The chain has TRBV10-1 and TRBJ2-3; D gene ambiguous. Germline V gives CDR1 WNHNN, CDR2 SYGVQD (reference sequence). V was shortened by 4 bases and J by 4 bases, with 9 bases between the two germline ends. The CDR3 has 13 residues.